This T cell receptor (beta chain) derives from a study of blood T cell repertoires in COVID-19. Only in-frame clones appear in the TCRdb table, and some are missing; sequencing was by immunoSEQ multiplex PCR. The data contain roughly 360,000 clones, about four fifths of them singletons. The CDR3 sequence is 12 residues long. V lost 8 bases, J lost 5 bases, and 3 bases stayed unmatched. Looked up from germline, CDR1 is SEHNR and CDR2 is FQNEAQ (reference sequence). The V call is TRBV7-9, the J call TRBJ1-5; 7 bases align to TRBD1. What was sequenced was peripheral blood. The clonotype comes from a human donor with acute or convalescent COVID-19. The donor label of this sample is uncertain. CDR3 region: CASGTDYQPQHF. The CDR3 region has the DNA TGTGCCAGCGGGACAGACTATCAGCCCCAGCATTTT. Supplemented by reference TRBV7-9 and TRBJ1-5, the full variable domain reads DTGVSQNPRHKITKRGQNVTFRCDPISEHNRLYWYRQTLGQGPEFLTYFQNEAQLEKSRLLSDRFSAERPKGSFSTLEIQRTEQGDSAMYLCASGTDYQPQHFGDGTRLSIL.